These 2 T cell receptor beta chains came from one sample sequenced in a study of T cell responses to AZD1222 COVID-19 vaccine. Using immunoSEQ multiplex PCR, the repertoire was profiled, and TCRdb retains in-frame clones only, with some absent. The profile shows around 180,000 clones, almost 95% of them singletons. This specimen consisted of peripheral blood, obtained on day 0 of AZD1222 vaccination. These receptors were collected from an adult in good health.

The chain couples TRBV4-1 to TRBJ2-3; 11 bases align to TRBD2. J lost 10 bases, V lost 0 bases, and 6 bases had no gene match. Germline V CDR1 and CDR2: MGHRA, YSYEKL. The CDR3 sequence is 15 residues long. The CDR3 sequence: CASSQEGTSGIAQYF. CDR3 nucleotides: TGCGCCAGCAGCCAAGAAGGGACTAGCGGCATTGCGCAGTATTTT.

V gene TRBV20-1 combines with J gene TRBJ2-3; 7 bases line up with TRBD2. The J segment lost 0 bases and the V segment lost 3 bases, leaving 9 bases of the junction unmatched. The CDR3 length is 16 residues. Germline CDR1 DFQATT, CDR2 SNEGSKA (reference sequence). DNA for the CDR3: TGCAGTGCTAGTAGCGGGCCCCCGGCCAGCACAGATACGCAGTATTTT. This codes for CSASSGPPASTDTQYF.